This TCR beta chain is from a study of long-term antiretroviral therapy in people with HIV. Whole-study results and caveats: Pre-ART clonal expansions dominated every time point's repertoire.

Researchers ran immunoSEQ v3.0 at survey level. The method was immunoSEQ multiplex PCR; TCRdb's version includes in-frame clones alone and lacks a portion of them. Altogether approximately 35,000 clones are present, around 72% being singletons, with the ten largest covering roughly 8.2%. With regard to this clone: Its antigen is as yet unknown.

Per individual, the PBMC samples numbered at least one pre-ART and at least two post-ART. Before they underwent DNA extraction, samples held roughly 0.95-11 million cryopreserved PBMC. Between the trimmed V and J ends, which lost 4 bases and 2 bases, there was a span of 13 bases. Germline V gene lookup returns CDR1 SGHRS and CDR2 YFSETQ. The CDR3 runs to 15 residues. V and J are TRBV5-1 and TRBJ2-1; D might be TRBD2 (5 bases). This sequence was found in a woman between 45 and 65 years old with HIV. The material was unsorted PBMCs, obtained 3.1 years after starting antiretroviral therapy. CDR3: CASSRRSATYNEQFF. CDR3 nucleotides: TGCGCCAGCAGCCGGAGGTCAGCCACCTACAATGAGCAGTTCTTC.